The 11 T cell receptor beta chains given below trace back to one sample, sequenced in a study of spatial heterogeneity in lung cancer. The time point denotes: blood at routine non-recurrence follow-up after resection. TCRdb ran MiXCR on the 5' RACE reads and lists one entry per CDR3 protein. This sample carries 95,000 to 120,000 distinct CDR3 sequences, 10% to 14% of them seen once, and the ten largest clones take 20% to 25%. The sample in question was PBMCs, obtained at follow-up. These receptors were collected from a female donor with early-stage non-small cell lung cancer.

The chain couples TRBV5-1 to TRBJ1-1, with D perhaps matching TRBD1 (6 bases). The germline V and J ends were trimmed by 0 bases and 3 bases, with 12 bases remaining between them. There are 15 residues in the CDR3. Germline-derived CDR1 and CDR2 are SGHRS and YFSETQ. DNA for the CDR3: TGCGCCAGCAGCTTGGAAGGGGGGCTCCACACTGAAGCTTTCTTT. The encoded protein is CASSLEGGLHTEAFF.

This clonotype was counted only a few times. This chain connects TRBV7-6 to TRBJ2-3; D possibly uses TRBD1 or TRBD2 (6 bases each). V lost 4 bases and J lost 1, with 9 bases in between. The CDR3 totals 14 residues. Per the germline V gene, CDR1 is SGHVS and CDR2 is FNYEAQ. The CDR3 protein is CASSYREGTDTQYF. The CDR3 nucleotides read TGTGCCAGCAGCTACAGGGAGGGCACAGATACGCAGTATTTT.

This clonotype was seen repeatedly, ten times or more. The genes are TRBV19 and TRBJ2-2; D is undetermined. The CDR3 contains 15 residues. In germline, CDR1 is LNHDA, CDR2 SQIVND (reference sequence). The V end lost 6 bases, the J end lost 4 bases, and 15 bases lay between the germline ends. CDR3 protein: CASSSGSGLTGELFF. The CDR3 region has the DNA TGTGCCAGTAGCTCCGGATCCGGCCTCACCGGGGAGCTGTTTTTT.

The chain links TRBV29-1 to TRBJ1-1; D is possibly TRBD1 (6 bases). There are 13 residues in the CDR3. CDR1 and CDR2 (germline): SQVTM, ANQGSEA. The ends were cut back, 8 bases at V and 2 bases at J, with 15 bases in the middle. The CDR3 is CSSRGAYNTEAFF. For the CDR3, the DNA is TGCAGCTCTCGGGGGGCCTACAACACTGAAGCTTTCTTT.

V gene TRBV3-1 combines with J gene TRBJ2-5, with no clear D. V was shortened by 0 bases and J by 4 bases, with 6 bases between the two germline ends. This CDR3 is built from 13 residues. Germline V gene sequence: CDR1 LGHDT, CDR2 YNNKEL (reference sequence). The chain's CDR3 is CASSQEIGETQYF. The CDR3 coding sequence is TGTGCCAGCAGCCAAGAGATAGGAGAGACCCAGTACTTC.

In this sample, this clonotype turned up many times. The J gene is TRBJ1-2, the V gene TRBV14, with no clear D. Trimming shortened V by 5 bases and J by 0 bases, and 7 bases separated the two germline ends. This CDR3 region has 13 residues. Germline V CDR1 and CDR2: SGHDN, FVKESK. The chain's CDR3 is CASSIQSNYGYTF. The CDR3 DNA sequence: TGTGCCAGCAGCATCCAGTCTAACTATGGCTACACCTTC.

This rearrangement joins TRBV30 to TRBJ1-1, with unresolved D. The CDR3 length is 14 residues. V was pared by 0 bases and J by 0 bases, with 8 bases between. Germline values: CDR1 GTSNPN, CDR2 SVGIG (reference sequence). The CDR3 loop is CAWSVGNMNTEAFF. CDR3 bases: TGTGCCTGGAGTGTAGGAAACATGAACACTGAAGCTTTCTTT.

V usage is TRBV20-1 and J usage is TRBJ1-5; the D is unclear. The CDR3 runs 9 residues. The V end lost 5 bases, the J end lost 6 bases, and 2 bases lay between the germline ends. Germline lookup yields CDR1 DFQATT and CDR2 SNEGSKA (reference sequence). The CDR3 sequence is CSAGQPQHF. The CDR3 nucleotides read TGCAGTGCTGGTCAGCCCCAGCATTTT.

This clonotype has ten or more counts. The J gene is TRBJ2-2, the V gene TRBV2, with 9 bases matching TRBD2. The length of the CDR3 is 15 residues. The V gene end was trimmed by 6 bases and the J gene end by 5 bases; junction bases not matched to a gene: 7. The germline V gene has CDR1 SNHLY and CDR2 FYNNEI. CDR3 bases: TGTGCCAGCAGATCGGGACTAGCCCGAACCGGGGAGCTGTTTTTT. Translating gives CASRSGLARTGELFF.

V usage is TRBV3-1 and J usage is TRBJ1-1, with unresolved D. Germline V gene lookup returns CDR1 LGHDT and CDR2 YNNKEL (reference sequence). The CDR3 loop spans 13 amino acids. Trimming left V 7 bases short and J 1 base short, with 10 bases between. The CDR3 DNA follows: TGTGCCAGCACCTTAAGGGCGAACACTGAAGCTTTCTTT. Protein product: CASTLRANTEAFF.

The CDR3 nucleotides read TGTGCCAGCAGTCCTAGCGGGGCAGATACGCAGTATTTT. This encodes CASSPSGADTQYF. V usage is TRBV25-1 and J usage is TRBJ2-3; 9 positions match TRBD2. The CDR3 is 13 residues long. CDR1 is MGHDK and CDR2 is SYGVNS in the germline V gene. V lost 5 bases, J lost 4 bases, and 1 base stayed unmatched.